This TCR beta chain was identified during a study of CD8+ T cells in alopecia areata. The treatment was: oral pan-JAK inhibitor, 5-10 mg twice daily. Researchers took lesional scalp punch biopsies and peripheral blood from people who were alopecia areata patients. cDNA prepared by RNA extraction and subsequent reverse transcription served as the template for sequencing. Produced via immunoSEQ multiplex PCR; TCRdb's table is partial and in-frame only. Of 100,000 to 150,000 clones in the sample, over 60% are singletons; the top ten hold approximately 5.1%. V was shortened by 4 bases and J by 3 bases, with 14 bases between the two germline ends. Germline CDR1 is SGHRS and CDR2 is YFSETQ. The CDR3 has 14 residues.

The sample consisted of CD4+ T cells sorted from blood, taken at week 4, from a patient treated with tofacitinib. The TCR sequence derives from a human donor with alopecia areata. V and J are TRBV5-1 and TRBJ2-7; D may be TRBD1 (6 bases). The CDR3 DNA reads TGCGCCAGCAGCACCGCCGGGACACTCTACGAGCAGTACTTC. This translates into CASSTAGTLYEQYF.